Listed here is a single TCR beta chain. Its antigen is currently unknown. V dropped 6 bases and J dropped 9; count of bases not matched to a gene: 5. Germline assignment: CDR1 KGHSH and CDR2 LQKENI. The CDR3 is 13 residues long. The data are from a study of prognosis after radiotherapy for stage I lung cancer. Study context: Ages of the roughly 13 men and roughly 6 women ranged roughly 53 to 85 years, median roughly 76. Study-level points and caveats: Lower Shannon entropy values were found after stereotactic body radiation therapy in patients who developed distant metastases.

From genomic DNA, TCR beta CDR3 was amplified by two-round multiplex PCR. Gene-specific TRBV and TRBJ primers were used in PCR round one. TCRdb re-called the multiplex PCR reads with MiXCR, one entry per CDR3 protein. Seen here are fewer than 40,000 distinct CDR3 sequences, roughly 40% observed once, and the top ten hold approximately 15%. The clonotype comes from a donor over 45 with non-small cell lung cancer. Sequenced here: PBMCs, sampled before or after stereotactic body radiation therapy (not recorded which). This rearrangement joins TRBV18 to TRBJ1-6; TRBD1 matches 7 bases. The CDR3 loop reads CASSPDRVSPLHF. DNA for the CDR3: TGTGCCAGCTCCCCTGACAGGGTTTCACCCCTCCACTTT.